A selection of T cell receptor beta chains follows, all from one sample in a study of blood T cell repertoires in COVID-19. Clones were read by immunoSEQ multiplex PCR, and TCRdb kept only the in-frame ones, dropping some. The profile shows about 150,000 clones, approximately 80% of them singletons. Source material: peripheral blood. These receptors were taken from a man aged 55 to 70 with acute or convalescent COVID-19. Both conserved end residues are part of each CDR3. The D gene is left open where the match is weak. Not all rows give a size; the values are once, few, many and, for expanded clones, a class.

TRBD1 | few | TRBJ1-5 | TRBV19 | CASQRTGTVSNQPQHF | TGTGCCAGCCAAAGGACAGGGACTGTTAGCAATCAGCCCCAGCATTTT
. | . | TRBJ1-2 | TRBV7-3 | CASSLTGGVNYGYTF | TGTGCCAGCAGCCTAACCGGCGGGGTTAACTATGGCTACACCTTC
TRBD2 | . | TRBJ2-7 | TRBV27 | CASSFLAGVRSYEQYF | TGTGCCAGCAGTTTCCTAGCGGGGGTCCGCTCCTACGAGCAGTACTTC
TRBD1 | . | TRBJ1-5 | TRBV20-1 | CSASRTGGGYQPQHF | TGCAGTGCAAGTCGGACAGGGGGCGGTTACCAGCCCCAGCATTTT
TRBD2 | . | TRBJ2-5 | TRBV24-1 | CATSEGPGGTSGTYQETQYF | TGTGCCACCAGTGAGGGCCCGGGCGGGACTAGCGGGACGTACCAAGAGACCCAGTACTTC
TRBD1 | . | TRBJ1-1 | TRBV19 | CASSYTGGTEAFF | TGTGCCAGTAGTTACACAGGGGGCACTGAAGCTTTCTTT
. | . | TRBJ2-2 | TRBV12-3/TRBV12-4 | CASSLDFPGELFF | TGTGCCAGCAGTTTAGACTTCCCCGGGGAGCTGTTTTTT
TRBD1 | . | TRBJ2-5 | TRBV28 | CASSLDRGGETQYF | TGTGCCAGCAGTTTAGACAGGGGCGGAGAGACCCAGTACTTC
. | . | TRBJ2-1 | TRBV9 | CASSPPPPTGWNEQFF | TGTGCCAGCAGCCCGCCCCCCCCAACAGGGTGGAATGAGCAGTTCTTC
. | . | TRBJ1-2 | TRBV2 | CASSSGYGYTF | TGTGCCAGCAGCTCAGGGTATGGCTACACCTTC
TRBD2 | . | TRBJ2-1 | TRBV27 | CASSLGIAGMGNEQFF | TGTGCCAGCAGCTTAGGTATAGCGGGGATGGGGAATGAGCAGTTCTTC
TRBD2 | . | TRBJ2-7 | TRBV7-2 | CASSSTSGGSYEQYF | TGTGCCAGCAGCTCAACTAGCGGGGGATCCTACGAGCAGTACTTC
. | . | TRBJ1-3 | TRBV9 | CASSVELSSGNTIYF | TGTGCCAGCAGCGTAGAGCTGAGCTCTGGAAACACCATATATTTT
TRBD1 | . | TRBJ1-5 | TRBV19 | CASHRGHSNQPQHF | TGTGCCAGTCACAGGGGCCATAGCAATCAGCCCCAGCATTTT
. | . | TRBJ2-3 | TRBV24-1 | CATSDSRGSSTDTQYF | TGTGCCACCAGTGATTCCCGAGGGTCTAGCACAGATACGCAGTATTTT
. | . | TRBJ2-5 | TRBV2 | CASTGTFEGETQYF | TGTGCCAGCACAGGGACTTTCGAGGGAGAGACCCAGTACTTC
. | . | TRBJ1-4 | TRBV9 | CASSSSFGPRGKLFF | TGTGCCAGCAGCTCCTCCTTCGGCCCCAGGGGAAAACTGTTTTTT
TRBD2 | . | TRBJ2-7 | TRBV30 | CAWSPRRTSLNEQYF | TGTGCCTGGAGTCCCAGACGGACTAGTTTGAACGAGCAGTACTTC
. | . | TRBJ2-3 | TRBV11-2 | CASSLQALTDTQYF | TGTGCCAGCAGCTTACAAGCCCTCACAGATACGCAGTATTTT